This T cell receptor (beta chain) was recorded in a study of human T cells and chemical hapten exposure. This clonotype has only a few counts. The antigen is undetermined. The time point denotes: patch test 1, 2 weeks after DPC sensitization. Treatment given: therapeutic diphenylcyclopropenone sensitization with weekly scalp DPC. Findings of the study overall: Among expanded TCRs, significantly more large CDR3 similarity clusters formed than among controls. No shift was seen in TCRs above 1 in 1000 frequency with DPC sensitization.

Source study methods: A per-sample median of roughly 96,000 TCRs was observed, with counts ranging from 23,224 to 690,600. TCRdb processed the RACE reads anew with MiXCR; each CDR3 protein has one entry. Clone size and V and J calls follow TCRdb, not the original study. Of more than 65,000 distinct CDR3 sequences in the sample, around 30% were seen once. This CDR3 is built from 17 residues. The junction had 13 bases not matched to a gene; V was cut back by 7 bases and J by 3 bases. In germline, CDR1 is KGHDR, CDR2 SFDVKD. V gene TRBV24-1 combines with J gene TRBJ2-3; 9 nucleotides align to TRBD1. This clonotype was obtained from a middle-aged man with alopecia areata. Some clones in this sample may be carry-over from other donors' samples. The material was whole blood, obtained in connection with sensitization to the hapten diphenylcyclopropenone (DPC). DNA for the CDR3: TGTGCCACCAGCGCTATTTTGGGGACAGGGTTGACAGATACGCAGTATTTT. This gives the protein CATSAILGTGLTDTQYF.